The 28 T cell receptor beta chains reported below all come from one sample, sequenced in a study of cytomegalovirus exposure and HLA in healthy donors. The method was immunoSEQ multiplex PCR; TCRdb's version includes in-frame clones alone and lacks a portion of them. The sample lists 120,000 to 150,000 clones; about 91% were seen once. The sample consisted of PBMCs. The receptors were sampled from a man between 18 and 35 years old in good health and CMV-seropositive.

This clone showed up just once. The V gene is TRBV5-1, the J gene TRBJ1-1; no clear D gene. Germline-derived CDR1 and CDR2 are SGHRS and YFSETQ. CDR3 size: 15 residues. The V end was cut by 0 bases, the J end by 5 bases, with 14 bases between. The CDR3 loop is CASSLVESGTTEAFF. CDR3 nucleotide sequence: TGCGCCAGCAGCTTGGTCGAATCGGGAACGACTGAAGCTTTCTTT.

In its sample, this clone was seen a few times. The chain has TRBV2 and TRBJ2-3; D remains unclear. The V end lost 4 bases, the J end lost 4 bases, and 18 bases lay between the germline ends. The CDR3 length is 16 residues. The germline CDR1 and CDR2 sequences are SNHLY and FYNNEI. The CDR3 coding sequence is TGTGCCAGCAGTGCGATTTGGTCGGTTGTGGCAGATACGCAGTATTTT. It codes for CASSAIWSVVADTQYF.

The CDR3 region is CASSLTSGSGNEQFF. DNA for the CDR3: TGTGCCAGCAGCTTAACTAGCGGGAGTGGGAATGAGCAGTTCTTC. The gene calls are TRBV7-9 and TRBJ2-1, with TRBD2 matching 11 bases. Trimming cost V 2 bases and J 7 bases; bases outside gene matches: 4. Germline V lookup: CDR1 SEHNR, CDR2 FQNEAQ (reference sequence). The CDR3 totals 15 residues.

This chain joins TRBV28 and TRBJ2-3; maybe TRBD2 (7 bases). V was cut by 7 bases and J by 6 bases, with 23 bases left in between. The CDR3 runs 16 residues. Germline-derived CDR1 and CDR2 are MDHEN and SYDVKM. Here the CDR3 reads CASITRGAGAVDTQYF. The CDR3 DNA follows: TGTGCCAGCATAACCCGGGGGGCGGGGGCGGTGGATACGCAGTATTTT. The whole variable domain, remainder taken from reference TRBV28 and TRBJ2-3, is DVKVTQSSRYLVKRTGEKVFLECVQDMDHENMFWYRQDPGLGLRLIYFSYDVKMKEKGDIPEGYSVSREKKERFSLILESASTNQTSMYLCASITRGAGAVDTQYFGPGTRLTVL.

This clone has only one observation. This sequence joins TRBV5-1 and TRBJ2-3; D gene ambiguous. The length of the CDR3 is 17 residues. Looked up from germline, CDR1 is SGHRS and CDR2 is YFSETQ. V shed 1 base and J shed 0 bases, with 15 bases lying between them. The CDR3 loop reads CASSLPREFRSTDTQYF. The CDR3 DNA reads as TGCGCCAGCAGCTTGCCGCGAGAGTTTCGGAGCACAGATACGCAGTATTTT.

CDR3 region: CASSLWGGTGGSGANVLTF. CDR3 DNA: TGCGCCAGCAGCTTGTGGGGCGGGACGGGAGGCTCTGGGGCCAACGTCCTGACTTTC. V usage is TRBV5-1 and J usage is TRBJ2-6; TRBD2 matches at 7 bases. The V gene's germline CDR1 is SGHRS and CDR2 YFSETQ. There are 19 residues in the CDR3. With 1 base clipped from V and 0 bases from J, the junction kept 10 bases outside the gene matches. The variable domain in full, completed from reference TRBV5-1 and TRBJ2-6, reads KAGVTQTPRYLIKTRGQQVTLSCSPISGHRSVSWYQQTPGQGLQFLFEYFSETQRNKGNFPGRFSGRQFSNSRSEMNVSTLELGDSALYLCASSLWGGTGGSGANVLTFGAGSRLTVL.

This rearrangement joins TRBV6-6 to TRBJ2-1; 8 nucleotides match TRBD2. The CDR3 contains 13 residues. Germline V gives CDR1 MNHNY, CDR2 SVGAGI (reference sequence). V gave up 7 bases and J gave up 8 bases; unmatched junction bases: 7. DNA for the CDR3: TGTGCCAGCAACGGGAGGGGTGGCCATGAGCAGTTCTTC. Residues: CASNGRGGHEQFF.

This clone showed up just a few times. The chain is built from TRBV2 and TRBJ1-2; 7 positions match TRBD1. This CDR3 spans 13 amino acids. The J segment lost 7 bases and the V segment lost 4 bases, leaving 6 bases of the junction unmatched. Looked up from germline, CDR1 is SNHLY and CDR2 is FYNNEI. The CDR3 DNA follows: TGTGCCAGCAGTGTGGAGGGACAGTCTGGCTACACCTTC. It codes for CASSVEGQSGYTF.

J is TRBJ2-7 and V is TRBV5-6; TRBD2 might be the D (6 bases). Between the trimmed V and J ends, which lost 1 base and 7 bases, there was a span of 21 bases. Looked up from germline, CDR1 is SGHDT and CDR2 is YYEEEE. This CDR3 contains 16 residues. CDR3: CASSLPSTSPLTEQYF. CDR3 sequence (DNA): TGTGCCAGCAGCTTGCCGTCGACTAGTCCTTTAACAGAGCAGTACTTC.

The chain has TRBV9 and TRBJ2-7; D unresolved. V lost 3 bases to trimming and J lost 2 bases, with 9 bases between them. The CDR3 extends over 13 amino acids. Per the germline V gene, CDR1 is SGDLS and CDR2 is YYNGEE. The DNA for the CDR3 is TGTGCCAGCAGCGCAGGTCCTACCTACGAGCAGTACTTC. Its protein product is CASSAGPTYEQYF.

V is TRBV6-1 and J is TRBJ1-1; D is unclear. CDR3 length equals 12 residues. Trimming took off 7 bases at V and 0 bases at J, with 6 bases between the two ends. CDR1 and CDR2 (germline): MNHNS, SASEGT. The CDR3 DNA is TGTGCCAGCATCGAGATGAACACTGAAGCTTTCTTT. Encoded protein: CASIEMNTEAFF.

DNA for the CDR3: TGTGCCAGCAGCTTGGGCCACAGGGTAGAAGCTTTCTTT. Its protein is CASSLGHRVEAFF. The V call is TRBV5-4, the J call TRBJ1-1; a weak D match, TRBD1 (6 bases). V was trimmed by 0 bases and J by 8 bases, leaving 11 bases between them. The germline V gene encodes CDR1 SGHNT and CDR2 YYREEE (reference sequence). This CDR3 is 13 amino acids long.

The chain is built from TRBV2 and TRBJ2-7; possibly TRBD1 for D (5 bases). CDR3 length: 11 amino acids. Germline V gene lookup returns CDR1 SNHLY and CDR2 FYNNEI. CDR3 protein: CAAGRVHEQYF. The CDR3 nucleotides are TGTGCTGCTGGCAGGGTCCACGAGCAGTACTTC.

The V and J genes are TRBV15 and TRBJ1-2; 7 positions match TRBD1. CDR3 length: 14 amino acids. From germline, CDR1 is LNHNV and CDR2 YYDKDF (reference sequence). Trimming at V came to 1 base and at J to 3 bases, leaving 2 bases not matched to a gene. This chain's CDR3 is CATSRGGTDYGYTF. The CDR3 nucleotides are TGTGCCACCAGCAGAGGGGGGACAGACTATGGCTACACCTTC.

This chain links TRBV15 with TRBJ2-2; TRBD2 matches 11 bases. V lost 0 bases, J lost 6 bases, and 6 bases stayed unmatched. CDR3 length: 17 residues. The germline V gene has CDR1 LNHNV and CDR2 YYDKDF (reference sequence). CDR3 DNA sequence: TGTGCCACCAGCAGAGAATTAGGGACTAGCGGTGCCGGGGAGCTGTTTTTT. This translates into CATSRELGTSGAGELFF.

The V and J genes are TRBV4-1 and TRBJ2-2; possible D gene TRBD2, 5 bases. CDR1 MGHRA and CDR2 YSYEKL come from the germline V gene. The CDR3 extends over 15 amino acids. The V end was cut by 4 bases, the J end by 6 bases, with 15 bases between. The CDR3 here is CASSLAHVEPGELFF. The CDR3 bases are TGCGCCAGCAGCCTAGCGCACGTAGAGCCCGGGGAGCTGTTTTTT.

The rearrangement uses TRBV5-1 and TRBJ2-7, with D perhaps TRBD2 (6 bases). Germline V gives CDR1 SGHRS, CDR2 YFSETQ. The V and J ends lost 2 bases and 6 bases respectively, with 12 bases between them. This CDR3 comprises 13 residues. As DNA, the CDR3 is TGCGCCAGCAGCTTCGGAGGGGTGCCCGAGCAGTACTTC. It specifies CASSFGGVPEQYF.

The chain has TRBV4-1 and TRBJ1-2; D remains ambiguous. Per germline, CDR1 MGHRA and CDR2 YSYEKL. V lost 0 bases, J lost 5 bases, and 10 bases lay in between. The CDR3 spans 14 residues. CDR3 in amino acids: CASSQDWRAYGYTF. The CDR3 DNA follows: TGCGCCAGCAGCCAAGACTGGAGGGCATATGGCTACACCTTC.

The chain combines TRBV2 with TRBJ1-2, with D hard to call. The CDR3 runs 12 residues. CDR1 is SNHLY, CDR2 FYNNEI, per germline. V gave up 5 bases and J gave up 8 bases, with 12 bases separating them. CDR3 amino acids: CASSLLAWGYTF. As DNA, the CDR3 is TGTGCCAGCAGTTTACTTGCGTGGGGCTACACCTTC.

The rearrangement joins TRBV29-1 to TRBJ2-7; D is unresolved. Germline V lookup: CDR1 SQVTM, CDR2 ANQGSEA. The length of the CDR3 is 11 residues. With 4 bases removed from V and 3 bases from J, the gap between germline ends came to 7 bases. The chain's CDR3 is CSVGGNYEQYF. The CDR3 coding sequence is TGCAGCGTTGGAGGTAACTACGAGCAGTACTTC.

This clone was found many times. CDR3 residues: CASSLNTGSYNEQFF. For the CDR3, the DNA is TGTGCCAGCAGCTTAAACACGGGCTCCTACAATGAGCAGTTCTTC. The chain employs TRBV7-8 and TRBJ2-1; D is uncertain. The CDR3 has 15 residues. The V end lost 2 bases, the J end lost 0 bases, and 8 bases lay between the germline ends. Germline lookup yields CDR1 SGHVS and CDR2 FQNEAQ.

The chain recombines TRBV6-6 with TRBJ2-5, with D unclear. Germline CDR1 and CDR2: MNHNY and SVGAGI (reference sequence). Trimming left V 0 bases short and J 4 bases short, with 12 bases between. The CDR3 spans 15 residues. The CDR3: CASSYSPGDVETQYF. In DNA form, the CDR3 reads TGTGCCAGCAGTTACTCGCCTGGAGATGTAGAGACCCAGTACTTC.

Here the CDR3 reads CASSSAGTVEGLFF. In nucleotides, the CDR3 is TGTGCCAGCAGCTCCGCCGGGACAGTGGAGGGACTGTTTTTT. This chain links TRBV7-8 with TRBJ1-4, with TRBD1 matching 7 bases. The germline gives CDR1 SGHVS, CDR2 FQNEAQ. With 4 bases clipped from V and 13 bases from J, the junction kept 12 bases outside the gene matches. The CDR3 spans 14 residues.

The V call is TRBV6-1, the J call TRBJ1-2; the D gene is possibly TRBD1 (6 bases). This CDR3 is built from 15 residues. V lost 2 bases and J 4 bases, leaving 14 bases between the germline ends. Germline V gene data show CDR1 as MNHNS and CDR2 as SASEGT. The CDR3 loop is CASSERVTGTYGYTF. The CDR3 coding sequence is TGTGCCAGCAGTGAACGGGTCACAGGGACCTATGGCTACACCTTC.

The chain recombines TRBV30 with TRBJ1-2, with TRBD1 matching over 8 bases. The CDR3 is 15 amino acids. The V and J ends lost 1 base and 7 bases, in that order; junction bases with no gene match: 11. CDR1 is GTSNPN and CDR2 is SVGIG in the germline V gene (reference sequence). CDR3 sequence: CAWSGFITGGFGYTF. The CDR3 bases are TGTGCCTGGAGTGGGTTTATAACAGGGGGGTTTGGCTACACCTTC.

V gene TRBV9 combines with J gene TRBJ1-1, with a possible D match to TRBD1 (6 bases). V lost 5 bases and J 4 bases, leaving 18 bases between the germline ends. The CDR3 length is 15 residues. In germline, CDR1 is SGDLS, CDR2 YYNGEE. The CDR3 nucleotides are TGTGCCAGCAGTGAACCAGGGGTAAGAAGCACTGAAGCTTTCTTT. It is translated as CASSEPGVRSTEAFF.

J is TRBJ2-3 and V is TRBV28; 13 positions match TRBD2. The CDR3 contains 15 residues. The V and J ends lost 6 bases and 3 bases, in that order; junction bases with no gene match: 3. Germline loops: CDR1 MDHEN, CDR2 SYDVKM. In nucleotides, the CDR3 is TGTGCCAGCAGATGGACTAGCGGGAGAACAGATACGCAGTATTTT. It yields the protein CASRWTSGRTDTQYF.

The chain is built from TRBV19 and TRBJ1-1, with D hard to call. Germline CDR1 reads LNHDA; CDR2 reads SQIVND (reference sequence). V lost 5 bases to trimming and J lost 4 bases, with 17 bases between them. This CDR3 comprises 15 residues. DNA of the CDR3: TGTGCCAGTAGTCAGTACAAGGAAGGAGGCACTGAAGCTTTCTTT. Translation gives CASSQYKEGGTEAFF.